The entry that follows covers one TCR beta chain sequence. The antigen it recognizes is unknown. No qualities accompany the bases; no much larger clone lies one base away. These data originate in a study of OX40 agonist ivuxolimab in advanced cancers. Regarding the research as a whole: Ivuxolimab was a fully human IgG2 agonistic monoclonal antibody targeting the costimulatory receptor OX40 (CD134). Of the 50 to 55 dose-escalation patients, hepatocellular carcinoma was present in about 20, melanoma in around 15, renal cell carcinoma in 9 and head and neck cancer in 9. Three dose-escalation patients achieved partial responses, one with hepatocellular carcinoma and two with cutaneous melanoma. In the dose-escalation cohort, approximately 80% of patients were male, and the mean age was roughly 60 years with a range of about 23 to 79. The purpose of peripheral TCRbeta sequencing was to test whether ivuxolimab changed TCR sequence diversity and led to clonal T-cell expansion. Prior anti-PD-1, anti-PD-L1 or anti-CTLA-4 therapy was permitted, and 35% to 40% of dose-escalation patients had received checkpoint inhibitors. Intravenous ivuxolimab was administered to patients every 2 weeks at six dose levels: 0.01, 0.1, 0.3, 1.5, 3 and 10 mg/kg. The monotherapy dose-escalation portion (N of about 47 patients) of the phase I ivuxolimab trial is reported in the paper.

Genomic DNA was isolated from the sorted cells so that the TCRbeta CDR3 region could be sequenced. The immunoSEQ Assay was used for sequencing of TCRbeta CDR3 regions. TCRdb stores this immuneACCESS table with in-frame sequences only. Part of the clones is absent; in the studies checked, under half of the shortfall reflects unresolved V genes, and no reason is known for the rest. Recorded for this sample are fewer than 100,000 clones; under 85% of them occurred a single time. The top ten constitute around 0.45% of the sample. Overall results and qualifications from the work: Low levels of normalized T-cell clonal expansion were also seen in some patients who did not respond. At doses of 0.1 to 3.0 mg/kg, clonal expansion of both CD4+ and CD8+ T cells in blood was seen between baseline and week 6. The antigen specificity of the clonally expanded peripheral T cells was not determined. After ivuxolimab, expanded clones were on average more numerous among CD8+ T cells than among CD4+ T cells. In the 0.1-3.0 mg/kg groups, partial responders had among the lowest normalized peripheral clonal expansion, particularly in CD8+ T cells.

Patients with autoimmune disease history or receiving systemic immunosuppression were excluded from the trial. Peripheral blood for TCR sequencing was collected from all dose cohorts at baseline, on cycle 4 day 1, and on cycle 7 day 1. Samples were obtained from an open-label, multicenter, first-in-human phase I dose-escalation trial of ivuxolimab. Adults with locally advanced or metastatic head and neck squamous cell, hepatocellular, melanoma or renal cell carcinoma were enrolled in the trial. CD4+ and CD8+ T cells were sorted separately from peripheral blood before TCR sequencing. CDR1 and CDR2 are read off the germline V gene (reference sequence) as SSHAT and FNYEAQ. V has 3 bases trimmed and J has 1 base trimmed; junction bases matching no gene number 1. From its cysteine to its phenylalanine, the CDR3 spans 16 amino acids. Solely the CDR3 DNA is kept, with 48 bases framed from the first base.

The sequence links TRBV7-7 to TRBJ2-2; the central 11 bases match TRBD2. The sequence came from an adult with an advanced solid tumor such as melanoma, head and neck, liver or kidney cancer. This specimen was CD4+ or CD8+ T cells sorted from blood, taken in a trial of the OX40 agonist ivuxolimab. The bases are TGTGCCAGCAGCTTTCTAGCGGGAGGGAACACCGGGGAGCTGTTTTTT. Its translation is CASSFLAGGNTGELFF.